This T cell receptor beta chain was sequenced during a study of blood T cell repertoires in COVID-19. At the level of the study: Material from acute and convalescent COVID-19 was sourced from the United States, Italy and Spain.

Authors' methods: Amplifying reference gene primers gave estimates of nucleated cell counts. The data were produced by immunoSEQ multiplex PCR, yet TCRdb's version contains in-frame clones alone and is incomplete. Clonal size and the V and J genes are those of that table, whereas D and trimming came from the DNA. The repertoire includes under 200,000 clones, 80% to 90% of them detected once, and under 3.5% sits in the top ten. Looked up from germline, CDR1 is LNHDA and CDR2 is SQIVND (reference sequence). V was shortened by 5 bases and J by 1 base, with 7 bases between the two germline ends. CDR3 size: 13 residues. Enrollment of patients from Seattle took place during active infection, with longitudinal follow-up.

The clonotype comes from a woman aged 80 or older with COVID-19, enrolled during active disease. Sequencing was carried out using peripheral blood. The gene calls are TRBV19 and TRBJ2-3; weak D call: TRBD2 (5 bases). Here the CDR3 DNA reads TGTGCCAGTAGTGAGAGGGGCACAGATACGCAGTATTTT. The encoded protein is CASSERGTDTQYF.